This entry describes one T cell receptor (beta chain). Within the sample, other DNA sequences also encode this same CDR3. This specimen comes from a study of shared clonotypes between healthy human individuals. Terminally differentiated effector memory CD45RA+ cells were left out of the naive CD8 fraction, which was CD45RO-negative and positively selected for CCR7. The CDR3 extends over 15 amino acids. Germline values: CDR1 SGDLS, CDR2 YYNGEE. V trimming: 2 bases; J trimming: 3 bases; junction bases outside the gene matches: 6. Libraries were prepared by immunoSEQ multiplex PCR; TCRdb keeps only in-frame clonotypes and omits some of them. Among around 2,000,000 clones, around 96% were seen once, and the ten largest hold approximately 1.2%.

The sequenced material came from naive CD8+ T cells sorted from blood. The V call is TRBV9, the J call TRBJ2-7, with 9 bases fitting TRBD1. The clonotype was recovered from a man between 18 and 35 years old in good health. The CDR3 region has the DNA TGTGCCAGCAGCGTTGGAACAGGGGGCGTCTACGAGCAGTACTTC. It translates to CASSVGTGGVYEQYF. The entire variable domain, with the rest obtained from reference TRBV9 and TRBJ2-7, is as follows: DSGVTQTPKHLITATGQRVTLRCSPRSGDLSVYWYQQSLDQGLQFLIQYYNGEERAKGNILERFSAQQFPDLHSELNLSSLELGDSALYFCASSVGTGGVYEQYFGPGTRLTVT.